The following is a T cell receptor (beta chain) sequence with its context. The target antigen is unknown. The data belong to a study of T cell repertoires in cytomegalovirus infection. Study-level information: Use of recently identified HLA-C-restricted and well-studied HLA-B-restricted CMV epitopes was part of the study.

TCRdb itself ran the reads through MiXCR, one entry per CDR3 protein. The sample holds 750,000 to 950,000 distinct CDR3 sequences, 25% to 35% seen once. Overall study findings and caveats: Ex vivo, HLA-C-restricted CMV-specific TCR beta clonotypes prevailed over the rest of the response.

The TCR sequence derives from a human donor in good health (CMV status not recorded). Some clones in this sample may be carry-over from other donors' samples. The starting material was cultured CD8+ T cells from PBMCs, obtained from culture after CMV antigen stimulation.

CDR3 DNA sequence: TGTGCCAGCATCCAATTGGGTTGGAGTCATGGCTACACCTTC. It codes for CASIQLGWSHGYTF. This chain links TRBV12-3 or TRBV12-4 with TRBJ1-2; the D is unclear. With 7 bases removed from V and 6 bases from J, the gap between germline ends came to 18 bases. The CDR3 extends over 14 amino acids.